The 18 T cell receptor beta chains given below trace back to one sample, sequenced in a study of blood T cell repertoires in COVID-19. Some clones are missing from TCRdb's copy, which holds only in-frame ones; the method was immunoSEQ multiplex PCR. Of 180,000 or so clones listed, 83% were seen once; the top ten hold 3.5% to 5%. Sequenced: PBMCs or T cells enriched from blood (not recorded which). The receptors were sampled from a woman between 45 and 65 years old who had recovered from COVID-19.

The chain links TRBV6-5 to TRBJ2-1; weak D call: TRBD1 (5 bases). V lost 5 bases and J 8 bases, leaving 16 bases between the germline ends. This CDR3 contains 14 residues. Germline assignment: CDR1 MNHEY and CDR2 SVGAGI. The CDR3 spells CASSPIRQGHEQFF. The DNA of the CDR3 is TGTGCCAGCAGTCCCATACGGCAGGGCCATGAGCAGTTCTTC.

CDR3 DNA: TGTGCCAGCATCTTCGACAGAACCCTTGAGGAAAAACTGTTTTTT. It encodes CASIFDRTLEEKLFF. The chain employs TRBV2 and TRBJ1-4; TRBD1 might be the D (5 bases). The CDR3 length is 15 residues. With 7 bases removed from V and 8 bases from J, the gap between germline ends came to 20 bases. CDR1 is SNHLY, CDR2 FYNNEI, per germline.

This clone is labeled as medium-sized. The DNA of the CDR3 is TGTGCCAGCAGCCAAATAGAGCGGGAGGAGCAGTTCTTC. Its protein product is CASSQIEREEQFF. This rearrangement joins TRBV7-2 to TRBJ2-1; 8 bases fit TRBD2. V trimming: 5 bases; J trimming: 10 bases; junction bases outside the gene matches: 7. Germline V CDR1 and CDR2: SGHTA, FQGNSA. CDR3 length equals 13 residues.

The V gene is TRBV28, the J gene TRBJ1-6; D is perhaps TRBD1 (6 bases). The CDR3 consists of 12 residues. The germline V gene has CDR1 MDHEN and CDR2 SYDVKM. Trimming took 7 bases from V and 13 from J, leaving 14 bases between them. In nucleotides, the CDR3 is TGTGCCAGCACCCCTCCCAGGGGCCCCCTCCACTTT. It codes for CASTPPRGPLHF.

This clone was seen only once. V and J are TRBV3-1 (or the pseudogene TRBV3-2) and TRBJ2-1, with D maybe TRBD2 (6 bases). The V end was cut by 0 bases, the J end by 15 bases, with 15 bases between. This CDR3 spans 13 amino acids. The V gene's germline CDR1 is LGHDT and CDR2 YNNKEL (reference sequence). CDR3 sequence: CASSQEVVGLWFF. Here the CDR3 DNA reads TGTGCCAGCAGCCAAGAAGTTGTGGGACTTTGGTTCTTC.

V usage is TRBV6-4 and J usage is TRBJ2-1; the D is unclear. The CDR3 loop spans 15 amino acids. Trimming stripped 2 bases from V and 10 bases from J, with 18 bases between. CDR1 MRHNA and CDR2 SNTAGT come from the germline V gene. The CDR3 DNA reads as TGTGCCAGCAGTGACGCTTCTAGAGGCCGCCCCGAGCAGTTCTTC. Protein product: CASSDASRGRPEQFF.

The chain carries TRBV2 and TRBJ1-1; weak D call: TRBD1 (6 bases). The CDR3 consists of 13 residues. Germline V gives CDR1 SNHLY, CDR2 FYNNEI. V was cut by 5 bases and J by 1 base, with 8 bases left in between. CDR3 loop: CASSTDRNTEAFF. The CDR3 region has the DNA TGTGCCAGCAGTACGGACAGGAACACTGAAGCTTTCTTT.

The J gene is TRBJ2-5, the V gene TRBV27, with 8 bases fitting TRBD1. The CDR3 consists of 15 residues. The germline V gene encodes CDR1 MNHEY and CDR2 SMNVEV (reference sequence). J lost 4 bases, V lost 6 bases, and 10 bases had no gene match. The CDR3 here is CASRFLRGPLETQYF. CDR3 coding DNA: TGTGCCAGCAGGTTTCTCAGGGGGCCGTTAGAGACCCAGTACTTC.

This chain uses TRBV18 with TRBJ1-1; D not resolved. Germline CDR1 KGHSH, CDR2 LQKENI. V was trimmed by 6 bases and J by 2 bases, leaving 13 bases between them. The CDR3 is 14 residues long. The CDR3 nucleotides read TGTGCCAGCTCCGGGAAAGGGAGTAACACTGAAGCTTTCTTT. This sequence encodes CASSGKGSNTEAFF.

This clone was seen a single time. This chain connects TRBV28 to TRBJ2-1, with 12 bases matching TRBD2. Looked up from germline, CDR1 is MDHEN and CDR2 is SYDVKM. This CDR3 is built from 16 residues. Trimming removed 2 bases from V and 8 bases from J; junction bases left unmatched: 7. Here the CDR3 DNA reads TGTGCCAGCAGTTTAGGAACTAGCGGGGGGATGGATGAGCAGTTCTTC. Translating it yields CASSLGTSGGMDEQFF.

The CDR3: CASSGSRGYTF. DNA for the CDR3: TGTGCCAGCAGCGGGTCGCGGGGCTACACCTTC. This sequence joins TRBV6-5 and TRBJ1-2; D is unclear. From germline, CDR1 is MNHEY and CDR2 SVGAGI. V lost 6 bases and J lost 8, with 10 bases in between. This CDR3 spans 11 amino acids.

The chain uses TRBV14 and TRBJ2-5; a weak D match, TRBD1 (6 bases). Trimming took off 4 bases at V and 6 bases at J, with 15 bases between the two ends. CDR3 size: 14 residues. Germline CDR1 reads SGHDN; CDR2 reads FVKESK. The CDR3 DNA follows: TGTGCCAGCAGCCGCGCGAGGGGGTTACAGACCCAGTACTTC. Its protein product is CASSRARGLQTQYF.

The chain joins TRBV6-5 to TRBJ1-1; D remains ambiguous. CDR3 length equals 12 residues. CDR1 and CDR2 (germline): MNHEY, SVGAGI. V lost 11 bases and J lost 3, with 13 bases in between. CDR3 nucleotides: TGTGCCGGAGGCCGGTCGGACACTGAAGCTTTCTTT. Its protein is CAGGRSDTEAFF.

The chain has TRBV9 and TRBJ2-1; TRBD2 might be the D (6 bases). Trimming shortened V by 3 bases and J by 3 bases, and 16 bases separated the two germline ends. Germline V gene lookup returns CDR1 SGDLS and CDR2 YYNGEE. The CDR3 extends over 16 amino acids. The CDR3, as DNA: TGTGCCAGCAGCGCCCTGGGGCTAGCGCACTACAATGAGCAGTTCTTC. Amino acid sequence: CASSALGLAHYNEQFF.

This clone is a singleton in its sample. The chain uses TRBV19 and TRBJ2-2; 8 bases are a match to TRBD2. The CDR3 sequence is 16 residues long. CDR1 and CDR2 from the germline V gene are LNHDA and SQIVND (reference sequence). The trim removed 7 bases at V and 4 bases at J, leaving 11 bases unmatched. The CDR3 DNA reads TGTGCCAGTATCCCCACGGGGGGGTATGGCACCGGGGAGCTGTTTTTT. Translated, it gives CASIPTGGYGTGELFF.

The chain has TRBV19 and TRBJ1-2; 8 bases match TRBD1. Germline V gene data show CDR1 as LNHDA and CDR2 as SQIVND (reference sequence). V was clipped by 11 bases and J by 8 bases; unmatched bases: 7. The CDR3 covers 11 residues. This CDR3 reads CASTGELGYTF. The CDR3 DNA follows: TGTGCCTCGACAGGGGAGTTAGGCTACACCTTC.

This clone has only one observation. The chain joins TRBV20-1 to TRBJ2-1, with D possibly matching TRBD2 (7 bases). This CDR3 is 10 amino acids long. The V and J ends lost 3 bases and 15 bases respectively, with 12 bases between them. The germline CDR1 and CDR2 sequences are DFQATT and SNEGSKA (reference sequence). The CDR3 DNA reads TGCAGTGCTAGGGGACGGGGGGCGTTCTTC. This encodes CSARGRGAFF.

Only one count was recorded for this clone. CDR3 bases: TGTGCCAGTAGTACCGGACAGGGGAGCGAAAAACTGTTTTTT. Translation: CASSTGQGSEKLFF. This chain uses TRBV19 with TRBJ1-4, with 9 nucleotides matching TRBD1. This CDR3 spans 14 amino acids. With V trimmed by 4 bases and J by 8 bases, 5 bases remained unmatched. Germline loops: CDR1 LNHDA, CDR2 SQIVND (reference sequence). Looking up the rest from reference TRBV19 and TRBJ1-4 gives the full variable domain: DGGITQSPKYLFRKEGQNVTLSCEQNLNHDAMYWYRQDPGQGLRLIYYSQIVNDFQKGDIAEGYSVSREKKESFPLTVTSAQKNPTAFYLCASSTGQGSEKLFFGSGTQLSVL.